Presented here are 6 T cell receptor beta chains from one specimen sequenced in a study of blood T cell repertoires in COVID-19. Sequencing used immunoSEQ multiplex PCR; TCRdb keeps in-frame clones, though not all of them. The sample consists of 54,000 or so clones, over 80% of them appearing once. The specimen was peripheral blood. Source of these receptors: a human donor in a cohort sampled during active COVID-19.

CDR3 bases: TGTGCCAGCAGCCATAGTGGAGGGGTAGGAAACACCATATATTTT. Encoded protein: CASSHSGGVGNTIYF. V and J are TRBV7-9 and TRBJ1-3; D is perhaps TRBD1 (5 bases). Germline CDR1 and CDR2: SEHNR and FQNEAQ (reference sequence). V gave up 5 bases and J gave up 4 bases, with 15 bases separating them. The CDR3 is 15 residues long. Variable domain in full (rest from reference TRBV7-9 and TRBJ1-3): DTGVSQNPRHKITKRGQNVTFRCDPISEHNRLYWYRQTLGQGPEFLTYFQNEAQLEKSRLLSDRFSAERPKGSFSTLEIQRTEQGDSAMYLCASSHSGGVGNTIYFGEGSWLTVV.

The V and J genes are TRBV27 and TRBJ1-2; maybe TRBD1 (6 bases). CDR3 length equals 12 residues. The germline V gene has CDR1 MNHEY and CDR2 SMNVEV (reference sequence). Trimming removed 6 bases at V and 4 bases at J, with 9 bases between. CDR3 region: CASRGAGYGYTF. The CDR3 DNA follows: TGTGCCAGCAGGGGGGCGGGCTATGGCTACACCTTC.

The CDR3 reads CAWSVDQGRTQYF. The CDR3 DNA sequence: TGTGCCTGGAGTGTGGACCAGGGGCGGACCCAGTACTTC. This chain links TRBV30 with TRBJ2-5; a possible D gene is TRBD1 (6 bases). Germline loops: CDR1 GTSNPN, CDR2 SVGIG (reference sequence). The CDR3 spans 13 residues. V lost 0 bases and J lost 7, with 12 bases in between. Full variable domain (remainder filled in from reference TRBV30 and TRBJ2-5): SQTIHQWPATLVQPVGSPLSLECTVEGTSNPNLYWYRQAAGRGLQLLFYSVGIGQISSEVPQNLSASRPQDRQFILSSKKLLLSDSGFYLCAWSVDQGRTQYFGPGTRLLVL.

This rearrangement joins TRBV5-1 to TRBJ1-1, with TRBD1 matching over 9 bases. J gave up 4 bases and V 2 bases, and 3 bases lay outside the gene matches. In germline, CDR1 is SGHRS, CDR2 YFSETQ. The CDR3 has 14 amino acids. The CDR3 region is CASSLQGAGTEAFF. DNA for the CDR3: TGCGCCAGCAGCTTACAGGGGGCGGGCACTGAAGCTTTCTTT.

Written as DNA, the CDR3 is TGTGCCAGCATTGGGCCCCCTGAAGCTTTCTTT. It yields the protein CASIGPPEAFF. The chain employs TRBV6-5 and TRBJ1-1; D call uncertain. The CDR3 totals 11 residues. The germline V gene has CDR1 MNHEY and CDR2 SVGAGI. V lost 7 bases and J 6 bases, leaving 9 bases between the germline ends.

CDR3 sequence reads: CASSITASGGPNTGELFF. CDR3 nucleotides: TGTGCCAGTAGTATAACGGCTAGCGGGGGGCCGAACACCGGGGAGCTGTTTTTT. The chain carries TRBV19 and TRBJ2-2, with 11 nucleotides matching TRBD2. From germline, CDR1 is LNHDA and CDR2 SQIVND (reference sequence). V shed 2 bases, J shed 0 bases, and the junction held 5 bases outside the gene matches. This CDR3 is built from 18 residues.